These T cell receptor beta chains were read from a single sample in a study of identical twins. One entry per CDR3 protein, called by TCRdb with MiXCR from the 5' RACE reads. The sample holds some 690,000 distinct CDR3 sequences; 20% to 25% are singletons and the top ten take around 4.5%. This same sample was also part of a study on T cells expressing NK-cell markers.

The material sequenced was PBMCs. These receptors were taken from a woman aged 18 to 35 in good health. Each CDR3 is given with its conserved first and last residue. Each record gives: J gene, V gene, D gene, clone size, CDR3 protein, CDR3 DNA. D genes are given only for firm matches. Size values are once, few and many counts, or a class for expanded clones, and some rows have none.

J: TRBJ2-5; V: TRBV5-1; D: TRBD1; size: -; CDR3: CASSRRPGQGGETQYF; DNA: TGCGCCAGCTCGAGACGCCCGGGACAGGGAGGCGAGACCCAGTACTTC
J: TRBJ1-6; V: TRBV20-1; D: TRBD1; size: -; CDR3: CSAAARTGGSYNSPLHF; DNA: TGCAGTGCCGCCGCCCGGACAGGGGGCTCCTATAATTCACCCCTCCACTTT
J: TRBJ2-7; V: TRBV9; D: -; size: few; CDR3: CASSVEPAHYEQYF; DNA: TGTGCCAGCAGCGTAGAACCCGCTCACTACGAGCAGTACTTC
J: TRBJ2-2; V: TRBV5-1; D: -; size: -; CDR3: CASSFNPQLNTGELFF; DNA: TGCGCCAGCAGCTTCAACCCCCAACTTAACACCGGGGAGCTGTTTTTT
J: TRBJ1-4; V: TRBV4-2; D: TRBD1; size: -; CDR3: CASSQADRDPEKLFF; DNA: TGTGCCAGCAGCCAAGCAGACAGGGACCCTGAAAAACTGTTTTTT
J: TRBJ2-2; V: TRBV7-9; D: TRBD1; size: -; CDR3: CASSFGTGHPGELFF; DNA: TGTGCCAGCAGCTTCGGGACAGGGCACCCCGGGGAGCTGTTTTTT
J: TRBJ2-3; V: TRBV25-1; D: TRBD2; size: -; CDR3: CASILAGGDTQYF; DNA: TGTGCCAGCATACTAGCGGGAGGGGATACGCAGTATTTT
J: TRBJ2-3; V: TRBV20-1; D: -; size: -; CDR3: CSASAPTDTQYF; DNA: TGCAGTGCGTCAGCGCCCACAGATACGCAGTATTTT
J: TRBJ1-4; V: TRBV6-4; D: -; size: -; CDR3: CASSAPRQFF; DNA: TGTGCCAGCAGTGCCCCTCGGCAATTTTTT
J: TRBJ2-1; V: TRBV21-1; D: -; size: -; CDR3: CARYRDEQFF; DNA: TGTGCCAGATACCGGGACGAGCAGTTCTTC
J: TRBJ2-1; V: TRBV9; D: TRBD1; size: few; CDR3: CASSVEKSGRGLGNEQFF; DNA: TGTGCCAGCAGCGTAGAAAAATCGGGCAGGGGGCTCGGGAATGAGCAGTTCTTC
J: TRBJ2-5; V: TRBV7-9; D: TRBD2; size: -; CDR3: CASSFGWREIAGDQYF; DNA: TGTGCCAGCAGCTTCGGATGGCGGGAGATAGCTGGGGACCAGTACTTC
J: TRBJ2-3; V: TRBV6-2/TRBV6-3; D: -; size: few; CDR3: CASKTTSTDTQYF; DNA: TGTGCCAGTAAGACGACTAGCACAGATACGCAGTATTTT
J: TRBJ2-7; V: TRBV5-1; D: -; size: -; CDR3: CASRIQGASEQYF; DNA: TGCGCCAGCAGAATACAGGGAGCCTCCGAGCAGTACTTC
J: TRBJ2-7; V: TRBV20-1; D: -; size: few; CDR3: CSARRGMGYEQYF; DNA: TGCAGTGCTAGACGCGGGATGGGCTACGAGCAGTACTTC
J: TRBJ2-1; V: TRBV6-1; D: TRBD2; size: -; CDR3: CASSTTGTSVGEQFF; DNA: TGTGCCAGCAGTACGACCGGGACTAGCGTTGGTGAGCAGTTCTTC
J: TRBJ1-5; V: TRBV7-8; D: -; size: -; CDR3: CASSNQGVGNQPQHF; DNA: TGTGCCAGCAGCAATCAGGGTGTGGGCAATCAGCCCCAGCATTTT
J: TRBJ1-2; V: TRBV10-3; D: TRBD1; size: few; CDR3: CAISLQGGLYGYTF; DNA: TGTGCCATCAGTTTACAGGGGGGACTCTATGGCTACACCTTC
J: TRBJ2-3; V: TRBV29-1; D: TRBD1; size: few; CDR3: CSVEARGQETDTQYF; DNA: TGCAGCGTTGAAGCTCGAGGACAGGAGACAGATACGCAGTATTTT
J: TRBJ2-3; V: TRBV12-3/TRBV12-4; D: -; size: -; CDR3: CASSQRVGTDTQYF; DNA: TGTGCCAGCAGTCAAAGAGTCGGCACAGATACGCAGTATTTT
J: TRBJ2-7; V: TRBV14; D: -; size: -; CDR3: CASSQGSFTYEQYF; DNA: TGTGCCAGCAGCCAAGGTAGCTTCACCTACGAGCAGTACTTC
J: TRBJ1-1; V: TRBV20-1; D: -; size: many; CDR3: CSASQGQLNTEAFF; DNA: TGCAGTGCTAGCCAGGGACAACTGAACACTGAAGCTTTCTTT
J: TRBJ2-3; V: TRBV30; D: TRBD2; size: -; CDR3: CAWSSSGITDTQYF; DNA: TGTGCCTGGAGCTCTAGCGGGATAACAGATACGCAGTATTTT
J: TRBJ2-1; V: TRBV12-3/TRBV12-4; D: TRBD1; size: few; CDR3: CASSFGTGGNEQFF; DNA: TGTGCCAGCAGTTTCGGGACAGGGGGTAATGAGCAGTTCTTC
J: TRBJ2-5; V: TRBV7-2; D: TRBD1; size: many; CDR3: CASSLGGQGVATQYF; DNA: TGTGCCAGCAGCTTAGGGGGACAGGGTGTGGCGACCCAGTACTTC
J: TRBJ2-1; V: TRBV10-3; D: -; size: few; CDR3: CAIGLLSSYNEQFF; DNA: TGTGCCATCGGACTTTTGAGCTCCTACAATGAGCAGTTCTTC
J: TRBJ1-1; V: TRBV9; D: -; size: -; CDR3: CASSVQDRSNTEAFF; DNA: TGTGCCAGCAGCGTGCAAGACAGGTCGAACACTGAAGCTTTCTTT
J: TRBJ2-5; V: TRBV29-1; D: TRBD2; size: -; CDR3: CSVLAGASAETQYF; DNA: TGCAGCGTTCTAGCGGGAGCGTCCGCAGAGACCCAGTACTTC
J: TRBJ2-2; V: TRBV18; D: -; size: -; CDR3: CASSPTAANTGELFF; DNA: TGTGCCAGCTCACCTACGGCGGCGAACACCGGGGAGCTGTTTTTT
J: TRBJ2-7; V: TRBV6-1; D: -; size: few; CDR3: CASSTFAGKNYEQYF; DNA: TGTGCCAGCAGTACCTTCGCAGGGAAAAACTACGAGCAGTACTTC
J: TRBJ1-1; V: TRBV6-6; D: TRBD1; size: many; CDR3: CASSRGQGTEAFF; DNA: TGTGCCAGCAGCCGGGGACAGGGCACTGAAGCTTTCTTT